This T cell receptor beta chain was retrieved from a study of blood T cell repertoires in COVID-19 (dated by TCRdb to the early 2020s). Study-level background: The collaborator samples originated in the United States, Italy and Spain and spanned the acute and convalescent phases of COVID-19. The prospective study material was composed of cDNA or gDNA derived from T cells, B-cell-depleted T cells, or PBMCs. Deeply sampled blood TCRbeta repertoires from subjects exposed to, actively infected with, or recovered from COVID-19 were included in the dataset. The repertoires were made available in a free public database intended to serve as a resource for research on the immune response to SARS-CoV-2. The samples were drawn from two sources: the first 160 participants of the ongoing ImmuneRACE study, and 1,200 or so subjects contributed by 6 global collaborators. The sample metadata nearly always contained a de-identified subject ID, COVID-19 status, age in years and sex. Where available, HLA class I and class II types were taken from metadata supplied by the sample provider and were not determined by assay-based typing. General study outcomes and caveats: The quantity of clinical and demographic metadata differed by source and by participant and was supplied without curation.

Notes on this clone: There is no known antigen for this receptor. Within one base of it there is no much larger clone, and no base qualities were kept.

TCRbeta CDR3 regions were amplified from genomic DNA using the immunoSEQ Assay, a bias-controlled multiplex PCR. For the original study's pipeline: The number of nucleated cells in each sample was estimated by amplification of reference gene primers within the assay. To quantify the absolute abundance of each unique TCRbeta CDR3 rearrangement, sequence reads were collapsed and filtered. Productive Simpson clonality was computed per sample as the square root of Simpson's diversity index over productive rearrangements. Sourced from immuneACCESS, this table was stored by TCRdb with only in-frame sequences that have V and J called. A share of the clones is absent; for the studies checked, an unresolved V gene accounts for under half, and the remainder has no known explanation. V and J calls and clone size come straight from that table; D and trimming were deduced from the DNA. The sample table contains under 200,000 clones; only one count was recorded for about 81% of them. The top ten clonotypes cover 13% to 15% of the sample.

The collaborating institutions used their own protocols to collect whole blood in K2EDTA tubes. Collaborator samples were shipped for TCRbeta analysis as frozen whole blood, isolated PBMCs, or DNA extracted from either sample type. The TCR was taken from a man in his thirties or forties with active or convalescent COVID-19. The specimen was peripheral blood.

The CDR3 has the sequence CASSLSGGAAPHF. The nucleotide sequence is TGTGCCAGCAGTTTATCGGGGGGGGCCGCGCCCCACTTT. Recombination linked TRBV27 to TRBJ1-6; a tentative D call is TRBD1 (6 bases match). In the germline V gene (reference sequence), CDR1 corresponds to MNHEY and CDR2 to SMNVEV. The CDR3 holds 13 amino acids from the cysteine to the phenylalanine. Of the read, only the CDR3 DNA is kept; its 39 bases are in frame from base 1. The junction carries 15 bases between V and J, which are trimmed by 0 bases and 18 bases respectively.